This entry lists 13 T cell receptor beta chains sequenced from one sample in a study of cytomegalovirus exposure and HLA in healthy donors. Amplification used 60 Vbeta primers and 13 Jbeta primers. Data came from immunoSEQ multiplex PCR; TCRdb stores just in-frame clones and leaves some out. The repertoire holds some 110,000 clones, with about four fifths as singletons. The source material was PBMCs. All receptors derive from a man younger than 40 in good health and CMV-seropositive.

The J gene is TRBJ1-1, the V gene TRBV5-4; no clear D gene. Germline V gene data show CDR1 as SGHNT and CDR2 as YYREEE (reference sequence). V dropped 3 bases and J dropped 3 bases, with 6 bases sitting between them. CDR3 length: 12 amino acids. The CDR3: CASSYQDTEAFF. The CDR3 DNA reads TGTGCCAGCAGCTATCAGGACACTGAAGCTTTCTTT.

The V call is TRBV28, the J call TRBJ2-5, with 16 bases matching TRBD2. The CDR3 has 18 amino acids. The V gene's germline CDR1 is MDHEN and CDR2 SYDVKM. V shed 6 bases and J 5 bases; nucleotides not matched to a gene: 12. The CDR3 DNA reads TGTGCCAGCAGGGGCTTGGGACTAGCGGGGGGGCGGAGGGAGACCCAGTACTTC. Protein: CASRGLGLAGGRRETQYF.

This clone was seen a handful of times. The CDR3 DNA reads TGCAGCGTTGAGGCGGCCTCCTACAATGAGCAGTTCTTC. Residues: CSVEAASYNEQFF. The chain recombines TRBV29-1 with TRBJ2-1; D not certain. This CDR3 is built from 13 residues. Trimming pared 3 bases from V and 0 bases from J, leaving 6 bases between. Germline V lookup: CDR1 SQVTM, CDR2 ANQGSEA.

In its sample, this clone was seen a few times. CDR3 DNA sequence: TGTGCCAGCAGCGCGACGCCTAAGGACAGAAATGGCTACACCTTC. Translation: CASSATPKDRNGYTF. The gene calls are TRBV5-4 and TRBJ1-2; weak D call: TRBD1 (6 bases). V was trimmed by 4 bases and J by 6 bases, leaving 19 bases between them. CDR3 length: 15 residues. In germline, CDR1 is SGHNT, CDR2 YYREEE (reference sequence). The full variable domain, in which reference TRBV5-4 and TRBJ1-2 provide the parts outside the CDR3, is ETGVTQSPTHLIKTRGQQVTLRCSSQSGHNTVSWYQQALGQGPQFIFQYYREEENGRGNFPPRFSGLQFPNYSSELNVNALELDDSALYLCASSATPKDRNGYTFGSGTRLTVV.

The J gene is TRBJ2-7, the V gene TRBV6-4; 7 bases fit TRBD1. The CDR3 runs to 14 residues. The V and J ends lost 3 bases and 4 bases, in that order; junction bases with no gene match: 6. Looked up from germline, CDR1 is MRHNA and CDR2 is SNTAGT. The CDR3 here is CASSEIAGGYEQYF. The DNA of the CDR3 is TGTGCCAGCAGTGAAATAGCAGGGGGATACGAGCAGTACTTC.

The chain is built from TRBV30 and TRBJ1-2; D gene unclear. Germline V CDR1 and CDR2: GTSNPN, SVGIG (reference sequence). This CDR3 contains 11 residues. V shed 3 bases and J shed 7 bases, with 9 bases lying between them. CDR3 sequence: CAWRRWSGYTF. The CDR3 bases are TGTGCCTGGAGGCGATGGAGTGGCTACACCTTC.

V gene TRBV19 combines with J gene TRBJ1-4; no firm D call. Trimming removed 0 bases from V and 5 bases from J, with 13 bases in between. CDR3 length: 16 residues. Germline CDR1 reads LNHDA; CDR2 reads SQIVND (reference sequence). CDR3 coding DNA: TGTGCCAGTAGTATAGATCGGCCAGCACTAAATGAAAAACTGTTTTTT. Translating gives CASSIDRPALNEKLFF. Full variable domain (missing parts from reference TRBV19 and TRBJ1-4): DGGITQSPKYLFRKEGQNVTLSCEQNLNHDAMYWYRQDPGQGLRLIYYSQIVNDFQKGDIAEGYSVSREKKESFPLTVTSAQKNPTAFYLCASSIDRPALNEKLFFGSGTQLSVL.

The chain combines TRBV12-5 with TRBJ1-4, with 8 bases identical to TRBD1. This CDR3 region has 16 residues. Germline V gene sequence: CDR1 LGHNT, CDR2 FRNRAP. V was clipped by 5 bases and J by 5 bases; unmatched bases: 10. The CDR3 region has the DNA TGTGCTAGTGGTCCGCGAACGGACAGGGTGAATGAAAAACTGTTTTTT. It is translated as CASGPRTDRVNEKLFF.

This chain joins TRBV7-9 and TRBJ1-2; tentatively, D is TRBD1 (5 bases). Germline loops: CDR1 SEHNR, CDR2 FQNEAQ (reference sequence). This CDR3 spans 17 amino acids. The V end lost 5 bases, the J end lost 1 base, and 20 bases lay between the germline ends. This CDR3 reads CASSPTEPDLRNYGYTF. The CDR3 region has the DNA TGTGCCAGCAGCCCGACAGAGCCTGACTTACGTAACTATGGCTACACCTTC.

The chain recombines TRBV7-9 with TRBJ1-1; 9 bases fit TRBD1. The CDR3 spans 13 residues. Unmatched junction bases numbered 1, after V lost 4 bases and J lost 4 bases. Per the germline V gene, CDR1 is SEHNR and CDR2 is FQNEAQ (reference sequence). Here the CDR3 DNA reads TGTGCCAGCAGCTGGACAGGGGTCACTGAAGCTTTCTTT. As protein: CASSWTGVTEAFF.

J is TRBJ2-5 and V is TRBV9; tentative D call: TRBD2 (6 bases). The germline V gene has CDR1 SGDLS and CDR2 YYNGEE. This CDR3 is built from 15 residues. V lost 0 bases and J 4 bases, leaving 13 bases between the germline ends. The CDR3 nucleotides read TGTGCCAGCAGCGTAGGGACTATCGTGAGAGAGACCCAGTACTTC. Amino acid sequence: CASSVGTIVRETQYF. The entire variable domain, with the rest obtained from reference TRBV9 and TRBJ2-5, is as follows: DSGVTQTPKHLITATGQRVTLRCSPRSGDLSVYWYQQSLDQGLQFLIQYYNGEERAKGNILERFSAQQFPDLHSELNLSSLELGDSALYFCASSVGTIVRETQYFGPGTRLLVL.

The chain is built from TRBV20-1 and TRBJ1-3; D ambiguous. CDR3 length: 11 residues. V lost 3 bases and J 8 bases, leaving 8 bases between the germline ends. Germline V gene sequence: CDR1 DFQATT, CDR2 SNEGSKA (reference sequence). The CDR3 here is CSASLGDTIYF. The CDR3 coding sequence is TGCAGTGCTAGTTTGGGAGACACCATATATTTT.

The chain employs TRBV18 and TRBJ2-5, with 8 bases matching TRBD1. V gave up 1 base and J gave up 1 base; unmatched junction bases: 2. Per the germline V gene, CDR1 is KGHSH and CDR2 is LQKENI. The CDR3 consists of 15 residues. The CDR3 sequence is CASSPLGTGQETQYF. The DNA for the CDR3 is TGTGCCAGCTCACCACTTGGGACAGGCCAAGAGACCCAGTACTTC.